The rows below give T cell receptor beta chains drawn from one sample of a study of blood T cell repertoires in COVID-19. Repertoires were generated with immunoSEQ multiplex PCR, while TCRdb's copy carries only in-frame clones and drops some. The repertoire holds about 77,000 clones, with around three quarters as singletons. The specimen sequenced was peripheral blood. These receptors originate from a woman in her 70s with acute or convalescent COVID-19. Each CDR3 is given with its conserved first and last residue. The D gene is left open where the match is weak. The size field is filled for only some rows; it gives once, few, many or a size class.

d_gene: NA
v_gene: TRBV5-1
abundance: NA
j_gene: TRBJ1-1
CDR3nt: TGCGCCAGCAGCTCTACAGGGAAGGTCACTGAAGCTTTCTTT
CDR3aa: CASSSTGKVTEAFF

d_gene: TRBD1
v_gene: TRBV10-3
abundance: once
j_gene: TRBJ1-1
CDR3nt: TGTGCCATCAGCCCGCAAGGGACAGAAAACACTGAAGCTTTCTTT
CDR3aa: CAISPQGTENTEAFF

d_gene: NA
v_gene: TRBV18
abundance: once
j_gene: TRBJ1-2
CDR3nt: TGTGCCAGCTCACCACAAGCAAACTATGGCTACACCTTC
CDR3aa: CASSPQANYGYTF

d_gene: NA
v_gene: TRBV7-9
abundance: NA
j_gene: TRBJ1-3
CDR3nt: TGTGCCAGCAGCTTAGCCGGCAGACCGGGCTCTGGAAACACCATATATTTT
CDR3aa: CASSLAGRPGSGNTIYF

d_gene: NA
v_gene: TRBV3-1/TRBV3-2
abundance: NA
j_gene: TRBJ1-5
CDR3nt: TGTGCCAGCAGCCAACGACTACAGGGAAACGAGATTAGCAATCAGCCCCAGCATTTT
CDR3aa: CASSQRLQGNEISNQPQHF

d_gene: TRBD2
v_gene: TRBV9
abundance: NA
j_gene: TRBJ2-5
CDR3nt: TGTGCCAGCAGCCTTAGCGGGGGGGCCCGTATGGAGACCCAGTACTTC
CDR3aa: CASSLSGGARMETQYF

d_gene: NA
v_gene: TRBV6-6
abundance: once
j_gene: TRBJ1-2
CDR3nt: TGTGCCAGCAGTTACTCGATCAGGGAAGGTGGCTACACCTTC
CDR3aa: CASSYSIREGGYTF

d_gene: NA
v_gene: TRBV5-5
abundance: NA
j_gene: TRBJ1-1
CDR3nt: TGTGCCAGCAGCTTGGCACACACGAACACTGAAGCTTTCTTT
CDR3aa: CASSLAHTNTEAFF

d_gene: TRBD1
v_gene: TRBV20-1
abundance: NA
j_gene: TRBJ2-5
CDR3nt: TGCAGTGCTAGTCCCCGGACAGGGGGGGAGACCCAGTACTTC
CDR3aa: CSASPRTGGETQYF

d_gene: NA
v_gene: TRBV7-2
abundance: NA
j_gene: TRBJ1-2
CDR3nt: TGTGCCAGCAGGTCCCACAGGGTGTATGGCTACACCTTC
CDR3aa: CASRSHRVYGYTF

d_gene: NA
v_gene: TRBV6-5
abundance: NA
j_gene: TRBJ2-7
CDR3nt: TGTGCCAGCAGCCACAGCATTGGGGCTTACGAGCAGTACTTC
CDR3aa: CASSHSIGAYEQYF

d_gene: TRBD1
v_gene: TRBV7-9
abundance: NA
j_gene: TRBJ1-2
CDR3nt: TGTGCCAGCAGCGAACAGGGGATCTATGGCTACACCTTC
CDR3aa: CASSEQGIYGYTF

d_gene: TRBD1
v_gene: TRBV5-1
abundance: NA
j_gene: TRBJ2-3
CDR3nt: TGCGCCAGCAGCTCACCGGGACAGGGATATTATACGCAGTATTTT
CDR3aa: CASSSPGQGYYTQYF

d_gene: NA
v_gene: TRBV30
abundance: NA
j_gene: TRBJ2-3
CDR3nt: TGTGCGCGTCGCTCGTCCACAGATACGCAGTATTTT
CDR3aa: CARRSSTDTQYF

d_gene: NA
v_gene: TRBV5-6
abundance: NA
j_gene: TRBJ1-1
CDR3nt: TGTGCCAGCAGGGGGACACGCAACACTGAAGCTTTCTTT
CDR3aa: CASRGTRNTEAFF

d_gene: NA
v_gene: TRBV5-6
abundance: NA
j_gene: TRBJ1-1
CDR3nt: TGTGCCAGCAGCTTGGGACTGAGGAACACTGAAGCTTTCTTT
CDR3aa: CASSLGLRNTEAFF

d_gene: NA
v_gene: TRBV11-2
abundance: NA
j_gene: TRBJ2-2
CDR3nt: TGTGCCAGCAGCTCAATTTCGACGTGGCGGGAAAAGGACACCGGGGAGCTGTTTTTT
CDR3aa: CASSSISTWREKDTGELFF

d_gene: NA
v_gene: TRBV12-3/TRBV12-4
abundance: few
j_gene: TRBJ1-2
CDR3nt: TGTGCCAGCAGTTCCACAGGGAATGGCTACACCTTC
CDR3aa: CASSSTGNGYTF

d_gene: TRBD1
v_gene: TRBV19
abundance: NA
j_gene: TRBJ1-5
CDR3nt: TGTGCCAGTAGTATAGGGACAGGGGTTCATCAGCCCCAGCATTTT
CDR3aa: CASSIGTGVHQPQHF

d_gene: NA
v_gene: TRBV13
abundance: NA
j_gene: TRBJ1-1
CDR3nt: TGTGCCAGCAGCTTGCGAAGTACTGAAGCTTTCTTT
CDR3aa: CASSLRSTEAFF

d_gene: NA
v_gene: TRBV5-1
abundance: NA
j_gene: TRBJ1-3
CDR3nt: TGCGCCAGCAGCTTGGACCCTGGTAGCTCTGGAAACACCATATATTTT
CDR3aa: CASSLDPGSSGNTIYF

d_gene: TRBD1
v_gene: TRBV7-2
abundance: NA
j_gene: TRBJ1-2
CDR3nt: TGTGCCAGCAGCCCCACAGCACAGGGGGCGCTTTACTATGGCTACACCTTC
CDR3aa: CASSPTAQGALYYGYTF

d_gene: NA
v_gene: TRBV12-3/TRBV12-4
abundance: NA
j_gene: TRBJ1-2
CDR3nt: TGTGCCAGCAGTTTATCTAGAGGCTACACCTTC
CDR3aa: CASSLSRGYTF

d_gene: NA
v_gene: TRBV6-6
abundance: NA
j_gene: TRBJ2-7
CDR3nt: TGTGCCAGCAGTTACGGCGGGGCTACCTACGAGCAGTACTTC
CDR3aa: CASSYGGATYEQYF

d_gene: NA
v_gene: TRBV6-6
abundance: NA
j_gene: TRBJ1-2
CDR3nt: TGTGCCAGCAGTTACTCAGAATTGGGGGGGGGCTACACCTTC
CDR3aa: CASSYSELGGGYTF

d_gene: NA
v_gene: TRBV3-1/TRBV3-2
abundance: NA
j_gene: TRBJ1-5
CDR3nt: TGTGCCAGCAGCCAAGATCTCGGGAATCAGCCCCAGCATTTT
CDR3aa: CASSQDLGNQPQHF

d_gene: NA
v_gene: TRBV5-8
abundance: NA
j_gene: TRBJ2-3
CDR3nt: TGTGCCAGCAGCCACGCAGGACACATCACAGATACGCAGTATTTT
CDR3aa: CASSHAGHITDTQYF

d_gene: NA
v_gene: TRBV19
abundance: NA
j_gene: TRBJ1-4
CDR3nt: TGTGCCAGTAACACCCTACCCGGGGAAAAACTGTTTTTT
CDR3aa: CASNTLPGEKLFF

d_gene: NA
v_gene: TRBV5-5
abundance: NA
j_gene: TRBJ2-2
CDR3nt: TGTGCCAGCAGCTCACGACTAGACACCGGGGAGCTGTTTTTT
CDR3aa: CASSSRLDTGELFF

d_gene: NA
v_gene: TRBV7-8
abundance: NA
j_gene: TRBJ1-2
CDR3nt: TGTGCCAGCAGCCCGGATGCAGGCTATGGCTACACCTTC
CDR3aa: CASSPDAGYGYTF

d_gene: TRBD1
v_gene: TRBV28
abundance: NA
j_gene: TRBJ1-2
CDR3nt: TGTGCCAGCAGCCGGTTTTTGGACAGGCCCTATGGCTACACCTTC
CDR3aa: CASSRFLDRPYGYTF

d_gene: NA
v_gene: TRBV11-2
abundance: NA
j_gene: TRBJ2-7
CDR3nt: TGTGCCATTAGCCCCAGGGCCGGAGACGAGCAGTACTTC
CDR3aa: CAISPRAGDEQYF

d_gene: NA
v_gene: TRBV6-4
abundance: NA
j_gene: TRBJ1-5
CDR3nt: TGTGCCACCCAGGGGACACCTAGCAATCAGCCCCAGCATTTT
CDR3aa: CATQGTPSNQPQHF

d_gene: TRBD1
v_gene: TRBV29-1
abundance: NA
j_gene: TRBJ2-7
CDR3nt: TGCAGCGTAAAGAGACCGGGACAGAGTTACGAGCAGTACTTC
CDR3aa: CSVKRPGQSYEQYF

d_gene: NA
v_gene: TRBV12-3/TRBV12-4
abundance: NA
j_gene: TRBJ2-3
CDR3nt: TGTGCCAGCGGGGGACTCGTCACAGATACGCAGTATTTT
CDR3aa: CASGGLVTDTQYF

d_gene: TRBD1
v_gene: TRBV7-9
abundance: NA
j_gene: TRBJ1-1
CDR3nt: TGTGCCAGCAGCTTAGTAGGACAGGGCAACACTGAAGCTTTCTTT
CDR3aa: CASSLVGQGNTEAFF

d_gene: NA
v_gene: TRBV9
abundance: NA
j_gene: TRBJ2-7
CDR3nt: TGTGCCAGCAGCCCTCGGGATAGCGGCACCTACGAGCAGTACTTC
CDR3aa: CASSPRDSGTYEQYF

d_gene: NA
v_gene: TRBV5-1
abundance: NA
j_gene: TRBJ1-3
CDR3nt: TGCGCCAGCAGCTTGGAGGGGGGGCCTGGAAACACCATATATTTT
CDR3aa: CASSLEGGPGNTIYF

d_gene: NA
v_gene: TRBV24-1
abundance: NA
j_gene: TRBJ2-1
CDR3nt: TGTGCCACCAGTGATTTTCAGGGGAGCTCCTACAATGAGCAGTTCTTC
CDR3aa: CATSDFQGSSYNEQFF

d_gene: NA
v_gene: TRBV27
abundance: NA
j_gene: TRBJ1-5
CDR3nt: TGTGCCAGCAGTGGGGCCGGGGGAAATCAGCCCCAGCATTTT
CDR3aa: CASSGAGGNQPQHF

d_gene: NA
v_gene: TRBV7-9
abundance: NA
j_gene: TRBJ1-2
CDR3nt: TGTGCCAGCAGTCCCGACCTAGGTGGCTACACCTTC
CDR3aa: CASSPDLGGYTF

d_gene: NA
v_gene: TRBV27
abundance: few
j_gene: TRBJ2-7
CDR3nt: TGTGCCAGCAGTTTAAGTCAGCGCTACGAGCAGTACTTC
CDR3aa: CASSLSQRYEQYF

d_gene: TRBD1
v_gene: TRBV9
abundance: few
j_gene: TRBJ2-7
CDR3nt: TGTGCCAGCAGCGTGGACAGGCTGGGCGAGCAGTACTTC
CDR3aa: CASSVDRLGEQYF

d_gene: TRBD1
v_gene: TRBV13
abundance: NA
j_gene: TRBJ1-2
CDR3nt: TGTGCCAGCAGCTTAGCCCTGACAGGGGGTGGCTACACCTTC
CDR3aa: CASSLALTGGGYTF

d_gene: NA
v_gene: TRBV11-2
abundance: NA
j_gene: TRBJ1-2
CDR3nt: TGTGCCAGCAGCTTAAGGCAGAGCGGTGACTATGGCTACACCTTC
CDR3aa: CASSLRQSGDYGYTF

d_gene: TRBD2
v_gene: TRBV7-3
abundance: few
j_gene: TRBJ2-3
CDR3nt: TGTGCCAGCAGCTACGGACTAGCTTCTAGCACAGATACGCAGTATTTT
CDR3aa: CASSYGLASSTDTQYF

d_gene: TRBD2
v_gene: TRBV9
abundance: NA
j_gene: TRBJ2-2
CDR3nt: TGTGCCAGCAGCGATGTGCGGGAGGCCGGGGAGCTGTTTTTT
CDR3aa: CASSDVREAGELFF

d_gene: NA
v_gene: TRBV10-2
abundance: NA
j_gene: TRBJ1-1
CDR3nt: TGCGCCAGCAGTGAGATGGGCGCTCTGGGCACTGAAGCTTTCTTT
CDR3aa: CASSEMGALGTEAFF

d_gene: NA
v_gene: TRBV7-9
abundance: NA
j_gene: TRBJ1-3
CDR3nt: TGTGCCAGCCCCCTCCAGGCTTCTGGAAACACCATATATTTT
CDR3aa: CASPLQASGNTIYF